These 7 T cell receptor beta chains came from one sample sequenced in a study of CXCR3-negative and CXCR3-positive naive CD8 T cells. Study-wide points: CXCR3-expressing naive cells carried TRB CDR3s more hydrophobic than those of CXCR3-negative naive cells.

The antigens of these receptors remain unknown. Through 5' RACE with UMI labels, the TRB cDNA libraries were prepared. From the 5' RACE reads, TCRdb lists one entry per CDR3 protein and no DNA. In all, the sample yields some 6,700 distinct CDR3 sequences. The sequencing sample was made of naive CXCR3+ CD8+ T cells from blood. Stated subset: CD45RO-CCR7+CD27+CD95- naive CD8+ T cells expressing CXCR3 (TNR3+). The receptors derive from a human donor in good health. Some clones in this sample may be carry-over from other donors' samples.

This clonotype ranks as medium-sized in terms of frequency. The chain employs TRBV29-1 and TRBJ1-2; the TCRdb call, TRBD1, lacks DNA for checking. This CDR3 has 14 amino acids. Germline V gene data show CDR1 as SQVTM and CDR2 as ANQGSEA. The CDR3 sequence: CSTAEGQANYGYTF.

The chain is built from TRBV20-1 and TRBJ2-7; TCRdb's assignment of TRBD2 cannot be checked, as there is no DNA. This CDR3 spans 13 amino acids. Germline V gene lookup returns CDR1 DFQATT and CDR2 SNEGSKA (reference sequence). The CDR3: CSALEAGSYEQYF.

V gene TRBV12-3 or TRBV12-4 combines with J gene TRBJ2-5; TCRdb outputs TRBD1, but without DNA this stays unchecked. The length of the CDR3 is 16 residues. CDR3 residues: CASSLSWDRGEETQYF.

The J gene is TRBJ2-1, the V gene TRBV4-3; the TCRdb call, TRBD2, lacks DNA for checking. The V gene's germline CDR1 is LGHNA and CDR2 YSLEER. This CDR3 comprises 18 residues. CDR3: CASSQDYSPAGTYNEQFF.

This chain connects TRBV9 to TRBJ1-5; with no DNA, the TCRdb D assignment of TRBD1 cannot be verified. This CDR3 comprises 14 residues. The germline V gene encodes CDR1 SGDLS and CDR2 YYNGEE. CDR3 sequence reads: CASSAGGGNQPQHF.

By frequency, this clonotype registers medium-sized. The J gene is TRBJ2-7, the V gene TRBV29-1; lacking DNA, the TRBD2 call made by TCRdb goes unchecked. The length of the CDR3 is 13 residues. Germline loops: CDR1 SQVTM, CDR2 ANQGSEA. The CDR3: CSVGGGNSNEQYF.

Frequency places this clonotype as medium-sized. The chain has TRBV7-9 and TRBJ2-7. The CDR3 extends over 12 amino acids. CDR1 is SEHNR, CDR2 FQNEAQ, per germline (reference sequence). The CDR3 loop reads CASSPIGYEQYF.